Below, 15 T cell receptor beta chains from the same sample are listed, as sequenced in a study of beta chain features in type 1 diabetes (dated by TCRdb to 2017 to 2018). The study at large found these results: In all four CD4+ subsets, TCRB CDR3 length was moderately but significantly shorter in type 1 diabetes patients.

The antigens for these receptors are not known. The library was produced with the immunoSEQ multiplex PCR assay. The entire isolated RNA was reverse transcribed using the High Capacity cDNA Reverse Transcription Kit, and thus expressed TCRB transcripts were sequenced. The immuneACCESS repertoire file appears here via TCRdb, limited to in-frame rearrangements. These files lack a portion of the clones; in checked studies, under half of the deficit traces to unresolved V genes, and the cause of the others is not known. This sample gives hundreds of thousands of clones in total; over 12% of them show up just once. Around 0.04% of the sample goes to the ten largest clones. Material: naive CD4+ T cells from blood. The cell subset or site label, read with the paper, signifies: true naive CD4+ T cells. The receptors were sampled from a man between 18 and 29 years old with type 1 diabetes.

CDR3 in amino acids: CASSQERERRGDTQYF. DNA of the CDR3: TGCGCCAGCAGCCAAGAACGGGAAAGGCGGGGGGATACGCAGTATTTT. V usage is TRBV4-3 and J usage is TRBJ2-3, with TRBD2 matching over 7 bases. After removal of 0 bases from V and 6 bases from J, the junction contained 9 bases not matched to a gene. This CDR3 has 16 residues. Germline V gives CDR1 LGHNA, CDR2 YSLEER.

The J gene is TRBJ2-3, the V gene TRBV14, with D maybe TRBD1 (6 bases). Germline V gene sequence: CDR1 SGHDN, CDR2 FVKESK. This CDR3 region has 14 residues. V was cut by 6 bases and J by 2 bases, with 12 bases left in between. Here the CDR3 reads CASRPGDNTDTQYF. Here the CDR3 DNA reads TGTGCCAGCAGGCCCGGGGACAACACAGATACGCAGTATTTT.

The table lists this clone with a few counts. The V call is TRBV7-2, the J call TRBJ2-7; 7 bases agree with TRBD1. The CDR3 runs 14 residues. CDR1 and CDR2 from the germline V gene are SGHTA and FQGNSA. Germline trimming cut 7 bases from V and 4 bases from J; bases unmatched to any gene: 10. Here the CDR3 reads CASNKRGGVYEQYF. For the CDR3, the DNA is TGTGCCAGCAACAAGAGAGGGGGCGTTTACGAGCAGTACTTC.

This chain links TRBV4-3 with TRBJ1-2, with D possibly being TRBD1 (5 bases). This CDR3 region has 12 residues. Trimming took 4 bases from V and 8 from J, leaving 11 bases between them. Germline CDR1 and CDR2: LGHNA and YSLEER. The CDR3 nucleotides read TGCGCCAGCAGCCCGCAGGGTGGCGGCTACACCTTC. Encoded protein: CASSPQGGGYTF.

The rearrangement uses TRBV25-1 and TRBJ1-2; D uncertain. This CDR3 comprises 11 residues. Germline CDR1 MGHDK, CDR2 SYGVNS. V lost 8 bases and J lost 4, with 8 bases in between. Here the CDR3 reads CASSQFYGYTF. The CDR3 DNA reads as TGTGCCAGCTCCCAGTTCTATGGCTACACCTTC.

This clone has more than one count but fewer than ten. The V gene is TRBV7-9, the J gene TRBJ1-1, with D possibly matching TRBD1 (5 bases). CDR3 length: 14 amino acids. Between the trimmed V and J ends, which lost 5 bases and 7 bases, there was a span of 17 bases. The germline CDR1 and CDR2 sequences are SEHNR and FQNEAQ (reference sequence). CDR3 amino acids: CASSPRLIGVEAFF. Written as DNA, the CDR3 is TGTGCCAGCAGCCCCCGTCTGATAGGGGTTGAAGCTTTCTTT. Drawing the rest from reference TRBV7-9 and TRBJ1-1, the complete variable domain is DTGVSQNPRHKITKRGQNVTFRCDPISEHNRLYWYRQTLGQGPEFLTYFQNEAQLEKSRLLSDRFSAERPKGSFSTLEIQRTEQGDSAMYLCASSPRLIGVEAFFGQGTRLTVV.

This clone came up a few times. The chain joins TRBV5-1 to TRBJ2-7, with D possibly being TRBD1 (5 bases). V was clipped by 4 bases and J by 2 bases, with 10 bases between them. The CDR3 covers 13 residues. Germline CDR1 is SGHRS and CDR2 is YFSETQ. The CDR3, as DNA: TGCGCCAGCAGCCACCAGGGCGCCTACGAGCAGTACTTC. It is translated as CASSHQGAYEQYF.

This chain joins TRBV10-3 and TRBJ2-7; 10 bases align to TRBD1. The CDR3 spans 16 residues. The germline gives CDR1 ENHRY, CDR2 SYGVKD. Germline trimming cut 4 bases from V and 2 bases from J; bases unmatched to any gene: 8. The CDR3 region is CAISAPSGTGAYEQYF. CDR3 in DNA: TGTGCCATCAGTGCCCCCTCCGGGACAGGGGCCTACGAGCAGTACTTC.

The table lists this clone with a few counts. CDR3 in amino acids: CASTEQGPYEQYF. CDR3 nucleotide sequence: TGTGCCAGTACGGAGCAGGGGCCCTACGAGCAGTACTTC. The V and J genes are TRBV6-1 and TRBJ2-7; D is perhaps TRBD1 (6 bases). Germline assignment: CDR1 MNHNS and CDR2 SASEGT. The CDR3 covers 13 residues. The V end was cut by 9 bases, the J end by 2 bases, with 14 bases between.

The chain is built from TRBV20-1 and TRBJ1-2, with 7 bases matching TRBD1. The CDR3 is 11 amino acids. Germline CDR1 reads DFQATT; CDR2 reads SNEGSKA (reference sequence). CDR3 sequence reads: CKGTAIYGYTF. In DNA, the CDR3 is TGCAAAGGGACAGCAATCTATGGCTACACCTTC.

In its sample, this clone was seen a few times. This CDR3 is also generated by other DNA sequences in the sample. The J gene is TRBJ2-3, the V gene TRBV13; unclear D gene. CDR3 length: 13 amino acids. V gave up 4 bases and J gave up 2 bases, with 7 bases separating them. Germline V gives CDR1 PRHDT, CDR2 FYEKMQ (reference sequence). The DNA for the CDR3 is TGTGCCAGCAGCTCGACATCCACAGATACGCAGTATTTT. This gives the protein CASSSTSTDTQYF.

The chain is built from TRBV2 and TRBJ2-7; 9 nucleotides align to TRBD1. This CDR3 has 16 amino acids. V lost 4 bases and J lost 3; bases outside the gene matches: 10. CDR1 is SNHLY, CDR2 FYNNEI, per germline. CDR3 loop: CASSGGGTGRFYEQYF. The CDR3 DNA reads TGTGCCAGCAGTGGGGGTGGGACAGGGCGCTTCTACGAGCAGTACTTC.

V is TRBV19 and J is TRBJ2-5; possible D gene TRBD1, 6 bases. Trimming removed 5 bases at V and 1 base at J, with 11 bases between. The CDR3 is 14 amino acids. The germline V gene encodes CDR1 LNHDA and CDR2 SQIVND (reference sequence). CDR3 sequence: CASSPRQAQETQYF. CDR3 coding DNA: TGTGCCAGTAGTCCACGACAGGCCCAAGAGACCCAGTACTTC.

This clone came up a few times. The gene calls are TRBV4-2 and TRBJ2-7; tentative D call: TRBD1 (6 bases). Between the trimmed V and J ends, which lost 0 bases and 0 bases, there was a span of 15 bases. This CDR3 spans 17 amino acids. The germline V gene encodes CDR1 LGHNA and CDR2 YNFKEQ. The CDR3 is CASSQDTWDTPSYEQYF. The CDR3 DNA reads TGTGCCAGCAGCCAAGATACGTGGGACACCCCCTCCTACGAGCAGTACTTC.

CDR3 sequence: CASSQDQGKQYF. In DNA, the CDR3 is TGTGCCAGCAGCCAAGATCAGGGCAAGCAGTACTTC. The chain carries TRBV4-2 and TRBJ2-7; D may be TRBD1 (5 bases). Germline CDR1 is LGHNA and CDR2 is YNFKEQ. V lost 0 bases and J lost 8, with 8 bases in between. The CDR3 covers 12 residues.